This TCR beta chain derives from a study of cytomegalovirus exposure and HLA in healthy donors. Whole-study results and caveats: A later analysis linked a missense DCLRE1C variant to TCR beta V- and J-gene trimming.

This clone was seen once. No antigen is known for it. Everyone who donated was a healthy bone marrow donor. The CDR3 consists of 16 residues. V lost 4 bases and J lost 9; bases outside the gene matches: 11. Germline V lookup: CDR1 LGHNA, CDR2 YNFKEQ. Primers included in the PCR were 60 Vbeta and 13 Jbeta primers. Per the authors' pipeline: There were about 88 million unique TCR beta chains by a later count, and around 10 million of them were shared. Here immunoSEQ multiplex PCR was the method, and the copy in TCRdb shows in-frame clones only, minus some. That table furnishes V, J and clone size, whereas the DNA furnished D and trimming. The profile shows over 50,000 clones, 65% to 80% of them singletons.

This TCR was sampled from a man aged 40-49 years in good health and CMV-seropositive. V and J are TRBV4-2 and TRBJ2-1; the match to TRBD2 covers 11 bases. Sequencing was done on a sample of PBMCs. Here the CDR3 reads CASSPNLAGGRGEQFF. CDR3 DNA: TGTGCCAGCAGCCCGAATTTAGCGGGAGGGCGGGGTGAGCAGTTCTTC.